Below, 19 T cell receptor beta chains from the same sample are listed, as sequenced in a study of blood T cell repertoires in COVID-19 (dated by TCRdb to 2020 to 2021). The library was produced with the immunoSEQ multiplex PCR assay. The table was pulled from immuneACCESS by TCRdb, which kept in-frame rearrangements only. Such tables lose some clones; where checked, under half of the loss comes from unresolved V genes, and the rest has no known cause. This sample gives around 300,000 clones in total; 80% to 90% of them show up just once. The ten top clones hold 8% to 13% of the sample. Sequencing was performed on peripheral blood. Receptors originate from a woman in her seventies with acute or convalescent COVID-19.

This clone showed up just once. The same CDR3 is also encoded by other DNA sequences in this sample. The rearrangement joins TRBV4-1 to TRBJ2-1; 11 bases line up with TRBD2. Germline lookup yields CDR1 MGHRA and CDR2 YSYEKL. The CDR3 is 15 residues long. Unmatched junction bases numbered 3, after V lost 4 bases and J lost 4 bases. CDR3 sequence reads: CASSLLAGAYNEQFF. For the CDR3, the DNA is TGCGCCAGCAGCCTACTAGCGGGGGCTTACAATGAGCAGTTCTTC.

The rearrangement uses TRBV7-8 and TRBJ2-5, with TRBD2 identical over 10 bases. J lost 2 bases, V lost 6 bases, and 6 bases had no gene match. CDR3 length: 15 residues. Germline V lookup: CDR1 SGHVS, CDR2 FQNEAQ. The CDR3 spells CASRASGGRQETQYF. DNA of the CDR3: TGTGCCAGCAGGGCTAGCGGGGGCCGACAAGAGACCCAGTACTTC.

The chain joins TRBV6-5 to TRBJ1-1; 7 nucleotides line up with TRBD1. This CDR3 contains 12 residues. V trimming: 6 bases; J trimming: 6 bases; junction bases outside the gene matches: 4. CDR1 is MNHEY, CDR2 SVGAGI, per germline. As DNA, the CDR3 is TGTGCCAGCAGGACAGGGTTACCTGAAGCTTTCTTT. It encodes CASRTGLPEAFF.

The chain uses TRBV20-1 and TRBJ1-1, with D unresolved. CDR3 size: 10 residues. Germline V gives CDR1 DFQATT, CDR2 SNEGSKA (reference sequence). With 0 bases removed from V and 8 bases from J, the gap between germline ends came to 4 bases. As DNA, the CDR3 is TGCAGTGCTAGAGATCGGGAAGCTTTCTTT. Protein product: CSARDREAFF.

The rearrangement links TRBV10-2 to TRBJ1-5; D may be TRBD1 (5 bases). The CDR3 loop spans 13 amino acids. Germline V lookup: CDR1 WSHSY, CDR2 SAAADI. V gave up 3 bases and J gave up 7 bases, with 10 bases separating them. The CDR3 DNA is TGCGCCAGCAGTGACGGGGGACGCCAGCCCCAGCATTTT. Translation gives CASSDGGRQPQHF.

This rearrangement joins TRBV5-1 to TRBJ1-1, with a possible D match to TRBD1 (5 bases). Trimming pared 1 base from V and 1 base from J, leaving 11 bases between. The CDR3 contains 15 residues. The germline gives CDR1 SGHRS, CDR2 YFSETQ. In DNA, the CDR3 is TGCGCCAGCAGCTTGTCAGGGAACGGGAACACTGAAGCTTTCTTT. Translation gives CASSLSGNGNTEAFF.

This rearrangement joins TRBV2 to TRBJ1-2; D is uncertain. CDR1 and CDR2 (germline): SNHLY, FYNNEI. The CDR3 is 14 amino acids. V was trimmed by 7 bases and J by 4 bases, leaving 16 bases between them. DNA for the CDR3: TGTGCCAGCATGGCGGCAGGCGGAGGCTATGGCTACACCTTC. It codes for CASMAAGGGYGYTF.

This rearrangement joins TRBV7-8 to TRBJ2-2; D not resolved. Trimming removed 4 bases from V and 9 bases from J, with 9 bases in between. The CDR3 sequence is 12 residues long. The germline V gene has CDR1 SGHVS and CDR2 FQNEAQ. Written as DNA, the CDR3 is TGTGCCAGCAGCTCCTATTCTAGGGAGCTGTTTTTT. Translated, it gives CASSSYSRELFF.

This clone was counted between two and nine times. The CDR3: CASSLSGSGYTF. The CDR3, as DNA: TGCGCCAGCAGCTTGAGCGGGAGTGGCTACACCTTC. This rearrangement joins TRBV5-1 to TRBJ1-2; D remains ambiguous. V lost 1 base and J lost 7, with 8 bases in between. The CDR3 consists of 12 residues. Germline V gene data show CDR1 as SGHRS and CDR2 as YFSETQ.

The chain combines TRBV6-1 with TRBJ2-1; 9 positions agree with TRBD1. V was pared by 2 bases and J by 7 bases, with 3 bases of the junction left unmatched. This CDR3 contains 14 residues. The germline V gene encodes CDR1 MNHNS and CDR2 SASEGT. CDR3 nucleotide sequence: TGTGCCAGCAGTGAATGGGGGACAGGGAATGAGCAGTTCTTC. Translating it yields CASSEWGTGNEQFF.

The rearrangement joins TRBV5-1 to TRBJ2-7; tentatively, D is TRBD1 (5 bases). Germline V lookup: CDR1 SGHRS, CDR2 YFSETQ. Deletions cut 0 bases from V and 5 bases from J, with 12 bases between. The CDR3 covers 14 residues. The CDR3 DNA follows: TGCGCCAGCAGCTTGGTTGTGACAGCCCACGAGCAGTACTTC. This gives the protein CASSLVVTAHEQYF.

This chain links TRBV9 with TRBJ2-1; 8 bases agree with TRBD2. Germline loops: CDR1 SGDLS, CDR2 YYNGEE. J gave up 7 bases and V 3 bases, and 9 bases lay outside the gene matches. This CDR3 contains 15 residues. This CDR3 is CASSASGTRGNEQFF. The CDR3 nucleotides read TGTGCCAGCAGCGCTTCCGGGACTAGGGGGAATGAGCAGTTCTTC.

The chain joins TRBV7-2 to TRBJ2-2; D perhaps matches TRBD2 (6 bases). CDR1 is SGHTA, CDR2 FQGNSA, per germline. Between the trimmed V and J ends, which lost 3 bases and 0 bases, there was a span of 11 bases. The CDR3 length is 16 residues. The CDR3 region is CASSFARGANTGELFF. The DNA for the CDR3 is TGTGCCAGCAGCTTTGCGCGGGGCGCGAACACCGGGGAGCTGTTTTTT.

The table lists this clone with a count of one. The chain employs TRBV6-5 and TRBJ2-7, with 8 bases that match TRBD1. V was clipped by 6 bases and J by 6 bases; unmatched bases: 13. CDR1 is MNHEY, CDR2 SVGAGI, per germline. The CDR3 loop spans 15 amino acids. The DNA for the CDR3 is TGTGCCAGCAGATCGGTCGGACAGGGAAATCCCGAGCAGTACTTC. Translating it yields CASRSVGQGNPEQYF.

The V call is TRBV5-1, the J call TRBJ2-3, with TRBD2 matching 7 bases. Trimming cost V 0 bases and J 2 bases; bases outside gene matches: 3. The CDR3 runs to 15 residues. The germline gives CDR1 SGHRS, CDR2 YFSETQ. CDR3 nucleotide sequence: TGCGCCAGCAGCTTGGCCGGGGGGACCACAGATACGCAGTATTTT. Translating it yields CASSLAGGTTDTQYF.

This chain connects TRBV5-8 to TRBJ2-3; TRBD2 matches 13 bases. Trimming at V came to 4 bases and at J to 1 base, leaving 6 bases not matched to a gene. The CDR3 is 17 amino acids. Germline CDR1 SGHTS, CDR2 YDEGEE. The CDR3 sequence is CASSVTGTSGGTDTQYF. CDR3 nucleotides: TGTGCCAGCAGCGTCACCGGGACTAGCGGGGGCACAGATACGCAGTATTTT. Using reference TRBV5-8 and TRBJ2-3 for the parts outside the CDR3, the full variable domain is EAGVTQSPTHLIKTRGQQATLRCSPISGHTSVYWYQQALGLGLQFLLWYDEGEERNRGNFPPRFSGRQFPNYSSELNVNALELEDSALYLCASSVTGTSGGTDTQYFGPGTRLTVL.

This chain uses TRBV7-9 with TRBJ2-5; no clear D gene. CDR1 and CDR2 from the germline V gene are SEHNR and FQNEAQ (reference sequence). This CDR3 is built from 12 residues. The V gene lost 5 bases and the J gene lost 8 bases, with 12 bases spanning the gap. The CDR3 protein is CASSPLGETQYF. DNA of the CDR3: TGTGCCAGCAGCCCCCTCGGAGAAACCCAGTACTTC.

V is TRBV7-8 and J is TRBJ1-5; D might be TRBD1 (6 bases). The germline V gene encodes CDR1 SGHVS and CDR2 FQNEAQ. V was clipped by 3 bases and J by 5 bases, with 11 bases between them. CDR3 size: 14 residues. Written as DNA, the CDR3 is TGTGCCAGCAGCTTGACAGGTTGGGATCAGCCCCAGCATTTT. It is translated as CASSLTGWDQPQHF.

The chain uses TRBV5-4 and TRBJ2-3; 8 nucleotides match TRBD2. Germline V lookup: CDR1 SGHNT, CDR2 YYREEE (reference sequence). CDR3 size: 16 residues. Trimming took 1 base from V and 5 from J; bases not matched to a gene: 9. The CDR3, as DNA: TGTGCCAGCAGCTTGACCTCCAGCGGGGGAGGAGATACGCAGTATTTT. Protein sequence: CASSLTSSGGGDTQYF.